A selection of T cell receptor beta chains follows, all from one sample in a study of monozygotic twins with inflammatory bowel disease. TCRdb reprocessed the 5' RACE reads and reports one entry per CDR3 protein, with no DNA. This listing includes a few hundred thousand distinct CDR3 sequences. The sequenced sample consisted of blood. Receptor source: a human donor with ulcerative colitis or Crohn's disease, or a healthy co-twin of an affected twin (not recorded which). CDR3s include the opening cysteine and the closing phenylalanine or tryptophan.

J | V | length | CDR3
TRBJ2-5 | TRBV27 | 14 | CASSDRGLRETQYF
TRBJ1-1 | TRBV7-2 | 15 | CASSLNRGRFTEAFF
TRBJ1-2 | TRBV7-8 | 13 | CASSLQGAKGYTF
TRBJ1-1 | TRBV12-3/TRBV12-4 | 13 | CASSRQENTEAFF
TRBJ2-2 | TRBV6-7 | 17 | CASSYSLGAPNTGELFF
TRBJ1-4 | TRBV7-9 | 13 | CASSHRVEEKLFF
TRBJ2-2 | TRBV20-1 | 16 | CSAKSGPGQSTGELFF
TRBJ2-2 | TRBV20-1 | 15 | CSANEGQRHTGELFF
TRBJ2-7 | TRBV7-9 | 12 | CASTSFGDEQYF
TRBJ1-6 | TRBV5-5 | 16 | CASSPGLLIPHSPLHF
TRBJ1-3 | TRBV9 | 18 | CASSVTPGRLSSGNTIYF
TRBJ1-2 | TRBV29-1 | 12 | CSVGEGGYGYTF
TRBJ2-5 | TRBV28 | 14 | CASSLWDRKETQYF
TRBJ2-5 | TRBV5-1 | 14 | CASSFRDLQETQHF
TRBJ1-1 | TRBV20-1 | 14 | CSARRSQEVTEAFF
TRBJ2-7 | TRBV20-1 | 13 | CSARGPLSYEQYF
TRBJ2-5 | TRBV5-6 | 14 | CASSLRTGEETQYF
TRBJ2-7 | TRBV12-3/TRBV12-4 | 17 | CASSLTSGGLHRYEQYF
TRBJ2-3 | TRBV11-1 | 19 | CASSYPGTGTSPSTDTQYF
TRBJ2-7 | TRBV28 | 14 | CASSYGSGLNEQYF
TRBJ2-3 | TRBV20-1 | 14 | CSAKAGVSTDTQYF
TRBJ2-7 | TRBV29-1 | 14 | CSANKQGSNYEQYF
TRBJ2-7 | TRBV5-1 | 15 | CASSLAASGVYEQYF
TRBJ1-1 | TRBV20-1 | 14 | CSFPGAGRETEAFF
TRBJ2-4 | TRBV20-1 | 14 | CSARGGTAKNIQYF
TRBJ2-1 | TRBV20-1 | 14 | CSARWGVGYNEQFF
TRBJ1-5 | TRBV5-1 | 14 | CASSLGGNNQPQHF